The entry below describes one T cell receptor beta chain. This record belongs to a study of blood T cell repertoires in COVID-19. Whole-study context: PBMCs, B-cell-depleted T cells, or T cells provided the cDNA or gDNA that made up the material.

Original processing notes: Scientists estimated how many nucleated cells there were by amplifying reference gene primers. Only in-frame clones appear in the TCRdb table, and some are missing; sequencing was by immunoSEQ multiplex PCR. V and J calls and clone size are as listed in that table; D and trimming were resolved from the DNA. The sample gives some 150,000 clones, around 77% of which show up once; approximately 8% is in the top ten. The V segment lost 2 bases and the J segment 0 bases; nucleotides outside the gene matches: 5. The CDR3 covers 17 residues. CDR1 and CDR2 from the germline V gene are KGHSH and LQKENI.

The sample comprised peripheral blood. The V call is TRBV18, the J call TRBJ1-1; TRBD1 aligns across 11 bases. The origin of this receptor is a man aged 45-60 years with active or convalescent COVID-19. This chain's CDR3 is CASSPIGQGAVNTEAFF. The CDR3 bases are TGTGCCAGCTCACCAATCGGACAGGGGGCGGTGAACACTGAAGCTTTCTTT. The full variable domain, rest sourced from reference TRBV18 and TRBJ1-1, is NAGVMQNPRHLVRRRGQEARLRCSPMKGHSHVYWYRQLPEEGLKFMVYLQKENIIDESGMPKERFSAEFPKEGPSILRIQQVVRGDSAAYFCASSPIGQGAVNTEAFFGQGTRLTVV.